This T cell receptor (beta chain) emerged from a study of blood T cell repertoires in COVID-19. A note on this clone: The sample carries other DNA sequences with the same CDR3.

TCRdb keeps only in-frame clones here, not all; method: immunoSEQ multiplex PCR. Altogether roughly 76,000 clones are present, roughly 91% being singletons, with the ten largest covering 1.2%. Living in 24 US areas, the participants were between roughly 18 and 89 years of age. Germline assignment: CDR1 LNHDA and CDR2 SQIVND (reference sequence). CDR3 length: 15 residues. Losses at the gene ends were 0 bases for V and 2 bases for J; bases not matched to a gene: 0. The receptor was isolated from a woman aged 45-60 years with acute COVID-19. The V gene is TRBV19, the J gene TRBJ1-5; 8 nucleotides align to TRBD1. The sample taken for sequencing was PBMCs or T cells enriched from blood (not recorded which). Here the CDR3 reads CASSIEGQGNQPQHF. Written as DNA, the CDR3 is TGTGCCAGTAGTATAGAGGGACAGGGCAATCAGCCCCAGCATTTT.